These T cell receptor beta chains were read from a single sample in a study of CD8+ T cells in alopecia areata. Repertoires were generated with immunoSEQ multiplex PCR, while TCRdb's copy carries only in-frame clones and drops some. This table holds 150,000 or so clones, about 49% found once. This material consisted of CD8+ T cells sorted from blood, taken at week 0. All receptors derive from a human donor with alopecia areata. The CDR3 runs from the conserved cysteine through the conserved F or W. The D gene is left open where the match is weak. A row's size may be missing; if present it is once, few, many or a size class.

>TRBD2|TRBJ2-7|many|TRBV6-1
TGTGCCAGCAGTGAAGCTAGCGGGGGCTCCTACGAGCAGTACTTC
CASSEASGGSYEQYF
>TRBD1|TRBJ2-5|-|TRBV7-6
TGTGCCAGCAGCCTGACAGGGGGAGAGGGAATACAACAAGAGACCCAGTACTTC
CASSLTGGEGIQQETQYF
>-|TRBJ1-2|-|TRBV30
TGTGCCTGGAGCGTAGACAGTCTTTTCTATGGCTACACCTTC
CAWSVDSLFYGYTF
>-|TRBJ1-1|-|TRBV27
TGTGCCAGCACCCCGTTTATCGGGGGGGGCACTGAAGCTTTCTTT
CASTPFIGGGTEAFF
>-|TRBJ2-7|-|TRBV15
TGTGCCACCAGCCCAGGGGAATTATACGAGCAGTACTTC
CATSPGELYEQYF
>-|TRBJ2-3|few|TRBV29-1
TGCAGCGTTCGAGCGGTCGGGAAAGCAGATACGCAGTATTTT
CSVRAVGKADTQYF
>-|TRBJ1-1|-|TRBV6-5
TGTGCCAGCAGTTACTCCTTGCGGAATGGAGACACTGAAGCTTTCTTT
CASSYSLRNGDTEAFF
>-|TRBJ2-7|-|TRBV27
TGTGCCAGCAGTTTATCAGGGGCTTTCTACGAGCAGTACTTC
CASSLSGAFYEQYF
>TRBD2|TRBJ2-7|-|TRBV6-5
TGTGCCAGCAGTTACTCGGTAGCGGGGGGTTACGAGCAGTACTTC
CASSYSVAGGYEQYF
>-|TRBJ1-4|-|TRBV7-2
TGTGCCAGCAGCTTAGGCGGACTGGGGGAATTGTTTTTT
CASSLGGLGELFF
>TRBD2|TRBJ2-2|-|TRBV6-1
TGTGCCAGCAGTGCATACAGCGGGGTGAACACCGGGGAGCTGTTTTTT
CASSAYSGVNTGELFF
>-|TRBJ1-1|few|TRBV30
TGTGCCTGGAGTGAGTACATCACGAACACTGAAGCTTTCTTT
CAWSEYITNTEAFF
>-|TRBJ2-2|-|TRBV6-5
TGTGCCAGCAGTTACGAGGTGGGGGCGGACACCGGGGAGCTGTTTTTT
CASSYEVGADTGELFF
>-|TRBJ2-1|-|TRBV5-6
TGTGCCAGCAGCCCCAGGAGCTCCTACAATGAGCAGTTCTTC
CASSPRSSYNEQFF